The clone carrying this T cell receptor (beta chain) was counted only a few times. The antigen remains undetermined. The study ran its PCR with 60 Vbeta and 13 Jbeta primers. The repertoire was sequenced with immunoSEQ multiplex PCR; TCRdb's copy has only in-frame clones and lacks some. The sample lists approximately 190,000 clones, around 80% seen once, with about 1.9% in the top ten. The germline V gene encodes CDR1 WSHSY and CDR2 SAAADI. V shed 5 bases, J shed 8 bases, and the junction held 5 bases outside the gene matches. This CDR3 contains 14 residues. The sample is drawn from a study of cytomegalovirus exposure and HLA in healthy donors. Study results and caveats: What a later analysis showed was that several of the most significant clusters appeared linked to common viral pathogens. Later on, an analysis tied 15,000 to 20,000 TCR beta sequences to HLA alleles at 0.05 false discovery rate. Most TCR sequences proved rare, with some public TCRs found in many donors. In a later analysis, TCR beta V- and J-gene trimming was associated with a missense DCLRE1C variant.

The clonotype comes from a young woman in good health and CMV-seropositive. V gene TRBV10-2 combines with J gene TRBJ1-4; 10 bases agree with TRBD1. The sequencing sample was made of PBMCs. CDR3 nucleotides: TGCGCCAGCAGTCGCGGGACAGGGGTCGAAAAACTGTTTTTT. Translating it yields CASSRGTGVEKLFF.